This entry describes one T cell receptor (beta chain). The target of this receptor is not known. No much larger clone is present one base from it, and per-base qualities are unavailable. Using the deep immunoSEQ assay, multiplex PCR amplified TCR CDR3 regions from genomic DNA. Extracted genomic DNA from each cell subset was spread evenly across all wells of several immunoSEQ 96-well plates, with each plate serving as a replicate. For sorted subsets, about 0.2 ug genomic DNA, equal to about 30,000 T cell genomes, was loaded into each replicate PCR. Purified libraries were quantified with a Qubit 3.0 fluorometer, sized on a Bioanalyzer 2100, and re-quantified with the KAPA Library Quantification kit. Each immunoSEQ 96-well plate was sequenced on its own single-read 150-cycle Illumina NextSeq 550 flow cell. The published analysis was carried out like this. Because only junctional sequences without quality scores were contained in the immunoSEQ output, filtering matching that applied to full-length reads could not be performed. Sequences were annotated with PyIR, a Python wrapper for IgBLAST v1.9, using IMGT germline references to assign V/J genes and CDR3. Reads with weak V/J assignments (E-value above 1e-6), missing CDR3, stop codons, out-of-frame junctions, or ambiguous translated residues were removed. V3J clonotypes were defined by identical inferred V gene, J gene, and CDR3 amino acid sequence. Percentage overlap between repertoires was calculated by dividing the number of shared unique clonotypes by the size of the smaller repertoire. Three approaches were used to assess repertoire richness: RTK rarefaction, the Chao1 estimator, and Recon v2.1 estimates of unobserved clonotypes. Generation probabilities for all TCRbeta clonotypes obtained by the gDNA method from a handful of donors were computed using OLGA. This is the immuneACCESS table as TCRdb keeps it, with only in-frame sequences that have V and J called. A part of the clones is gone; compared with another copy, unresolved V genes explain less than half, and the rest is unexplained. D and trimming were read from the DNA, whereas the V and J calls and clone size are those reported in that table. The sample has about 2.3 million clones on record, about nine tenths of them singletons. Together, the top ten hold about 0.36% of the sample.

Donors were healthy HIV-negative adults with no recently reported acute infections or vaccinations. All donors were Caucasian adults living in Nashville, Tennessee, USA. CD4+ T cells were enriched through magnetic negative selection, after which naive cells were positively selected on CD45RA and the remaining negative fraction served as the memory subset. Blood was collected by leukapheresis, and PBMCs were isolated by Ficoll-Histopaque density gradient centrifugation and then cryopreserved in liquid nitrogen vapor phase. Purity and quantity of every magnetically sorted T cell population were checked by analytical flow cytometry. Genomic DNA was isolated from each sorted fraction and quantified by UV absorbance on a Nanodrop 2000c. For CDR1 and CDR2, the germline V gene lists LGHNA and YNFKEQ. From the cysteine up to the phenylalanine, the CDR3 has a length of 15 residues. Of all the DNA, just the CDR3 is kept, 45 bases in frame from base 1. Germline trimming amounts to 0 bases on V and 6 bases on J, with 7 as the count of junction bases outside the gene matches.

This specimen belongs to a study of shared clonotypes between healthy human individuals (dated by TCRdb to the early 2020s). In terms of the full investigation: The cohort comprised two women and a few men aged 18 to 49 years. For each donor, CD4 naive and CD4 memory were each given three plates, CD8 naive was given two plates, and CD8 memory was given one plate. To estimate repertoire size and how much clonotype sharing occurs between individuals, the study deeply sequenced the blood TCR repertoires of about 5 healthy adults. To increase sequencing depth and limit assay-specific biases, different laboratories used diverse techniques to prepare libraries and sequence TCR repertoires. Each donor's leukapheresis produced roughly between roughly 0.85 and 10 billion PBMCs. General conclusions and limits of the study: Pairwise subsampling led to the expectation that sequencing depth would affect the degree of clonotype sharing among donors. Across four donors, roughly 5.1% of naive CD4, 3% to 4% of naive CD8, under 2.5% of memory CD4, and roughly 0.41% of memory CD8 clonotypes were shared. Naive subsets generally had larger estimated clonotype richness than memory subsets. Sampling was limited to blood, and TCR repertoires in tissue likely differ from TCR repertoires in blood. Because the study included only a small number of donors, the genetic and exposure-history diversity represented was limited. Even with the large sequencing depth, rarefaction of the sorted-subset datasets indicated that sequencing was incomplete. Clonotypes shared by all four sorted-subset donors showed higher generation probabilities than non-shared clonotypes.

Sequenced material: naive CD4+ T cells from PBMCs. The cell subset or site label of this sample denotes: CD45RA+ positively selected. This chain is built from TRBV4-2 and TRBJ2-7; the junction holds 8 bases that match TRBD2. The sequence derives from a man younger than 30 in good health. Some clones in this sample may be carry-over from other donors' samples. The CDR3 has the sequence CASSQDRTSYGEQYF. The sequenced DNA: TGTGCCAGCAGCCAAGACCGGACTAGCTACGGCGAGCAGTACTTC.